Presented here are 14 T cell receptor beta chains from one specimen sequenced in a study of cytotoxic CD8 clonotypes in ibrutinib-treated CLL. Sequenced by immunoSEQ multiplex PCR; TCRdb stores in-frame clones only, minus some. The sample carries hundreds of thousands of clones, roughly 70% recorded once. The sequenced sample was PBMCs, obtained after 24 months of ibrutinib treatment. The origin of the receptors is a human donor with chronic lymphocytic leukemia.

As concerns this clone: Other nucleotide sequences from this sample produce the same CDR3. The chain links TRBV5-4 to TRBJ2-2; D gene ambiguous. This CDR3 spans 12 amino acids. V was trimmed by 4 bases and J by 5 bases, leaving 6 bases between them. Germline V gene data show CDR1 as SGHNT and CDR2 as YYREEE (reference sequence). The CDR3 nucleotides are TGTGCCAGCAGCCTAGATACCGGGGAGCTGTTTTTT. This encodes CASSLDTGELFF.

The V call is TRBV6-5, the J call TRBJ2-3, with 8 bases fitting TRBD1. The CDR3 extends over 13 amino acids. J was trimmed by 5 bases and V by 8 bases; bases with no gene match: 6. Germline CDR1 MNHEY, CDR2 SVGAGI. The CDR3 sequence is CASRRGPVDTQYF. CDR3 DNA sequence: TGTGCCAGCCGCAGGGGGCCTGTAGATACGCAGTATTTT.

The chain links TRBV11-2 to TRBJ2-3; D is uncertain. V was cut by 2 bases and J by 2 bases, with 17 bases left in between. Per germline, CDR1 SGHAT and CDR2 FQNNGV. This CDR3 is 17 amino acids long. CDR3 loop: CASSLTRRSLSTDTQYF. CDR3 bases: TGTGCCAGCAGCTTAACTCGCAGGTCGCTATCCACAGATACGCAGTATTTT.

V usage is TRBV28 and J usage is TRBJ2-7; TRBD2 matches at 8 bases. CDR3 size: 16 residues. The V and J ends lost 3 bases and 2 bases, in that order; junction bases with no gene match: 9. Germline assignment: CDR1 MDHEN and CDR2 SYDVKM. CDR3 sequence: CASSFLAGMRTYEQYF. The CDR3 coding sequence is TGTGCCAGCAGTTTTTTAGCGGGAATGAGGACCTACGAGCAGTACTTC.

The chain employs TRBV6-5 and TRBJ2-3; D may be TRBD1 (5 bases). Germline lookup yields CDR1 MNHEY and CDR2 SVGAGI. Trimming stripped 7 bases from V and 8 bases from J, with 10 bases between. This CDR3 is built from 11 residues. CDR3 bases: TGTGCCAGCACTGCCCAGGGTACGCAGTATTTT. It yields the protein CASTAQGTQYF.

The chain links TRBV2 to TRBJ2-7; D is undetermined. V lost 7 bases and J lost 9, with 25 bases in between. This CDR3 is 15 amino acids long. Germline CDR1 SNHLY, CDR2 FYNNEI. Here the CDR3 DNA reads TGTGCCAGCAACCCGTCCGGGCCTGCTCCCCGTGCGCAGTACTTC. Its translation is CASNPSGPAPRAQYF.

The chain has TRBV9 and TRBJ1-1; 10 bases map to TRBD1. Germline-derived CDR1 and CDR2 are SGDLS and YYNGEE. J gave up 8 bases and V 3 bases, and 7 bases lay outside the gene matches. This CDR3 is 14 amino acids long. CDR3 DNA sequence: TGTGCCAGCAGCGGCCGGGACAGGGGTTCCGAAGCTTTCTTT. It translates to CASSGRDRGSEAFF.

The chain uses TRBV7-3 and TRBJ2-3, with TRBD2 matching over 11 bases. The length of the CDR3 is 14 residues. Germline V lookup: CDR1 SGHTA, CDR2 FQGTGA. Germline trimming cut 5 bases from V and 9 bases from J; bases unmatched to any gene: 7. CDR3 nucleotides: TGTGCCAGCAGCCCAGGGACTAGCGGAGGCACGCAGTATTTT. It encodes CASSPGTSGGTQYF.

The J gene is TRBJ1-5, the V gene TRBV18; D ambiguous. This CDR3 comprises 15 residues. From germline, CDR1 is KGHSH and CDR2 LQKENI. Trimming left V 2 bases short and J 7 bases short, with 15 bases between. CDR3 loop: CASSPLAGSRQPQHF. In DNA form, the CDR3 reads TGTGCCAGCTCACCATTAGCCGGTTCGAGACAGCCCCAGCATTTT.

The genes are TRBV5-1 and TRBJ2-5; a possible D gene is TRBD2 (5 bases). This CDR3 has 14 residues. V shed 4 bases and J shed 3 bases, with 13 bases lying between them. CDR1 SGHRS and CDR2 YFSETQ come from the germline V gene. CDR3 coding DNA: TGCGCCAGCAGCCTAATTACTAGGGAAGAGACCCAGTACTTC. This translates into CASSLITREETQYF.

Remarks on this clone: The junction shows a germline mismatch at one end, possibly a read error. The V call is TRBV7-7, the J call TRBJ2-3, with TRBD1 identical over 7 bases. This CDR3 spans 12 amino acids. Germline CDR1 reads SSHAT; CDR2 reads FNYEAQ (reference sequence). Written as DNA, the CDR3 is TGTGCTAGCAGCCCAATTCAGGGGGAGCAGTATTTT. It yields the protein CASSPIQGEQYF.

This sequence joins TRBV6-5 and TRBJ2-7; D ambiguous. Trimming cost V 2 bases and J 0 bases, with 8 bases left between them. Germline-derived CDR1 and CDR2 are MNHEY and SVGAGI. This CDR3 spans 14 amino acids. The CDR3 DNA is TGTGCCAGCAGTTACCTCCAACACTCCTACGAGCAGTACTTC. Its protein is CASSYLQHSYEQYF.

V gene TRBV11-2 combines with J gene TRBJ2-6, with 7 bases matching TRBD1. The CDR3 has 16 amino acids. Unmatched junction bases numbered 5, after V lost 6 bases and J lost 0 bases. CDR1 is SGHAT and CDR2 is FQNNGV in the germline V gene. CDR3 nucleotide sequence: TGTGCCAGCAGGAGGGACAGCCTCTCTGGGGCCAACGTCCTGACTTTC. This encodes CASRRDSLSGANVLTF.

This clone showed up just once. The chain uses TRBV5-1 and TRBJ2-7; either TRBD1 or TRBD2 may fit D (7 bases each). V was pared by 1 base and J by 2 bases, with 13 bases between. The CDR3 contains 15 residues. Germline CDR1 is SGHRS and CDR2 is YFSETQ. The CDR3 sequence: CASSLSAGGAYEQYF. In nucleotides, the CDR3 is TGCGCCAGCAGCTTGTCGGCAGGGGGGGCCTACGAGCAGTACTTC.